This is a list of T cell receptor beta chains from one sample in a study of blood T cell repertoires in COVID-19. Sequencing used immunoSEQ multiplex PCR; TCRdb keeps in-frame clones, though not all of them. The sample yields about 93,000 clones, around four fifths seen once. The material sequenced was peripheral blood. These receptors came from a human donor in a cohort sampled during active COVID-19. CDR3s include the opening cysteine and the closing phenylalanine or tryptophan. D genes are given only for firm matches. Where a row states a size, it is once, few, many or the class of an expanded clone; other rows omit it.

TRBV14	NA	NA	TRBJ2-1	CASSQFLGQREFF	TGTGCCAGCAGCCAATTCCTCGGACAGAGGGAGTTCTTC
TRBV19	NA	NA	TRBJ1-1	CASSQDLNTEAFF	TGTGCCAGTAGTCAGGATCTGAACACTGAAGCTTTCTTT
TRBV2	TRBD2	once	TRBJ2-7	CASRPGTSRSYEQYF	TGTGCCAGCAGACCCGGGACTAGCAGGTCCTACGAGCAGTACTTC
TRBV28	TRBD1	NA	TRBJ1-4	CASSRRQGVYEKLFF	TGTGCCAGCAGCCGGCGACAGGGGGTATATGAAAAACTGTTTTTT
TRBV19	TRBD2	NA	TRBJ2-3	CATPGGASTDTQYF	TGTGCCACTCCCGGGGGGGCTTCCACAGATACGCAGTATTTT
TRBV12-3/TRBV12-4	NA	NA	TRBJ2-7	CASRRTNTYEQYF	TGTGCCAGCAGACGAACAAATACCTACGAGCAGTACTTC
TRBV5-6	NA	NA	TRBJ1-2	CASSLPQGHGGYTF	TGTGCCAGCAGCTTGCCTCAGGGGCACGGTGGCTACACCTTC
TRBV6-1	NA	NA	TRBJ2-1	CASSGSGPGGYNEQFF	TGTGCCAGCAGTGGTAGCGGTCCAGGGGGTTACAATGAGCAGTTCTTC
TRBV11-2	NA	few	TRBJ1-5	CASSFADSNQPQHF	TGTGCCAGCAGCTTTGCGGATAGCAATCAGCCCCAGCATTTT
TRBV6-5	TRBD1	NA	TRBJ1-2	CASSLPGQAVYGYTF	TGTGCCAGCAGTCTTCCTGGACAGGCCGTCTATGGCTACACCTTC